Listed below are T cell receptor beta chains from one sample, sequenced in a study of T cells after posttransplantation cyclophosphamide. Produced via immunoSEQ multiplex PCR; TCRdb's table is partial and in-frame only. Of over 20,000 clones in the sample, 95% to 99% were seen once. Sequenced input: naive CD8+ T cells sorted from PBMCs. These receptors all come from a man between 35 and 55 years old in good health, CMV-negative, and a related stem cell transplant donor. The conserved cysteine and the conserved F or W are not part of the CDR3 here. Fields, in order: V gene, CDR3 protein.

V: TRBV6-5; CDR3: ASSYRDRVSNEQF
V: TRBV27; CDR3: ASNNLGGGGVVKEQF
V: TRBV4-1; CDR3: ASSQGAVGGGLGANVLT
V: TRBV28; CDR3: ASSSTGKGQPQH
V: TRBV7-2; CDR3: ASSLKGAYGSNQPQH
V: TRBV7-8; CDR3: ASSLELAGAYEQY
V: TRBV4-1; CDR3: ASSQAPGLTAREQY
V: TRBV4-2; CDR3: ASSQVEGGLSGYT
V: TRBV6-6; CDR3: ASSQGVWDLRETQY
V: TRBV4-2; CDR3: ASSHDTTSGSPFEQY
V: TRBV11-2; CDR3: ASSTQTEAF
V: TRBV29-1; CDR3: SVDGTESSNTGELF
V: TRBV6-1; CDR3: ASVGAGANVLT
V: TRBV4-3; CDR3: ASSQDRNRGNEQF
V: TRBV7-8; CDR3: ASSPNLDTEAF
V: TRBV27; CDR3: ASSLSGLGDYEQY
V: TRBV28; CDR3: ASSSGQGAYEQY
V: TRBV6-6; CDR3: ASSYSIPSGQF
V: TRBV28; CDR3: ASSLLLSSGRRTDTQY
V: TRBV7-9; CDR3: ASSLDRGTYEQY
V: TRBV4-1; CDR3: ASSQSLYYEQY
V: TRBV18; CDR3: ASSPYSGTSTDTQY
V: TRBV5-4; CDR3: ASSLGQGAYEQY
V: TRBV27; CDR3: ASSLSAGVNEQF
V: TRBV5-1; CDR3: ASSPDREVSEAF
V: TRBV28; CDR3: ASSLADHMTPTNEQF
V: TRBV27; CDR3: ASSLRGSVYEQY
V: TRBV7-2; CDR3: ASSVRVGDQPQH
V: TRBV5-1; CDR3: ASSLDRGGNYGYT
V: TRBV5-6; CDR3: ASSLYSSEQY
V: TRBV19; CDR3: ASSQQGKHYEQY
V: TRBV4-1; CDR3: ASSQDRDRGENQPQH
V: TRBV10-3; CDR3: AKGTSGRRASGNEQY
V: TRBV28; CDR3: ASSLGRRQRNTEAF
V: TRBV6-6; CDR3: ASSYISGRRDEQF
V: TRBV11-2; CDR3: ASSSAGTGHNEQF
V: TRBV30; CDR3: AWGQGNTEAF
V: TRBV7-9; CDR3: ASSAGTGTSNQPQH
V: TRBV28; CDR3: ATMGWGSGAFLQGYT
V: TRBV5-1; CDR3: ASSFATSLDEQY
V: TRBV7-9; CDR3: ASSPGQNEAF
V: TRBV28; CDR3: ASSSRPTGYTGELF
V: TRBV4-2; CDR3: ASSQELAPLGYEQY
V: TRBV9; CDR3: ASSVPRDRVDNEQF
V: TRBV13; CDR3: ASSLSGQGNTEAF
V: TRBV28; CDR3: ASSLVGAGDEQF
V: TRBV28; CDR3: ATGGTGIPQPQH
V: TRBV5-1; CDR3: ASSLTGAPGDTQY
V: TRBV10-3; CDR3: AISESGGRDTDTQY
V: TRBV7-6; CDR3: ASSLAGSGTGELF
V: TRBV25-1; CDR3: ASSELNGGEAF
V: TRBV4-3; CDR3: ASSLTLLAGANTGELF
V: TRBV7-9; CDR3: ASSPGVSDTQY
V: TRBV6-5; CDR3: ASSYGAGLYEQY
V: TRBV28; CDR3: ASSLPHWRERGETQY
V: TRBV28; CDR3: ASSRDISEQF
V: TRBV2; CDR3: ASREVSSYNEQF